These T cell receptor beta chains were read from a single sample in a study of Ad26.COV2.S vaccination and SARS-CoV-2 variants. TCRdb's copy holds only in-frame clones and misses some; the assay was immunoSEQ multiplex PCR. The sample shows some 640,000 clones, around 90% of them seen only once. This material consisted of peripheral blood, taken in a trial of Ad26.COV2.S vaccine versus placebo. The origin of the receptors is a person between 18 and 59 years old who received the Ad26.COV2.S COVID-19 vaccine or a placebo. Both conserved end residues are part of each CDR3. D genes are given only for firm matches. Clone size is stated in some rows and not others, as once, few, many or a class when expanded.

j_call d_call v_call clone_size cdr3_aa cdr3_nt
TRBJ1-3 . TRBV11-2 . CASSWTDSGNTIYF TGTGCCAGCAGCTGGACAGATTCTGGAAACACCATATATTTT
TRBJ1-1 . TRBV10-3 once CATSTGPEAFF TGTGCCACCTCGACCGGACCTGAAGCTTTCTTT
TRBJ2-1 . TRBV10-2 once CASSGTWASSYNEQFF TGCGCCAGCAGTGGGACATGGGCTAGCTCCTACAATGAGCAGTTCTTC
TRBJ2-2 TRBD2 TRBV19 . CASSVLAPNTGELFF TGTGCCAGTAGTGTACTAGCGCCCAACACCGGGGAGCTGTTTTTT
TRBJ2-2 . TRBV6-2/TRBV6-3 . CASSPQGGTGELFF TGTGCCAGCAGTCCACAGGGGGGGACCGGGGAGCTGTTTTTT
TRBJ1-2 . TRBV25-1 . CASRGVAGARDDGYTF TGTGCCAGCAGGGGGGTGGCAGGGGCGAGGGATGATGGCTACACCTTC
TRBJ2-5 . TRBV30 . CAGSRGGSGETQYF TGTGCCGGCAGCCGGGGCGGGTCGGGGGAGACCCAGTACTTC
TRBJ2-7 . TRBV24-1 . CATKDPSSYEQYF TGTGCCACCAAGGACCCAAGCTCCTACGAGCAGTACTTC
TRBJ1-5 TRBD1 TRBV7-8 once CASSIIDRDQPQHF TGTGCCAGCAGCATCATAGACAGGGATCAGCCCCAGCATTTT
TRBJ2-7 TRBD1 TRBV4-3 few CASSQNRGQTYEQYF TGCGCCAGCAGCCAGAACAGGGGGCAAACCTACGAGCAGTACTTC
TRBJ2-1 TRBD2 TRBV18 . CASSPVLAGGLNEQFF TGTGCCAGCTCACCTGTCCTAGCGGGAGGGCTCAATGAGCAGTTCTTC
TRBJ1-1 TRBD1 TRBV5-4 once CASSYRGRDTEAFF TGTGCCAGCAGCTACAGGGGAAGGGACACTGAAGCTTTCTTT
TRBJ1-1 . TRBV7-2 . CASSLAIFTEAFF TGTGCCAGCAGCTTAGCGATATTCACTGAAGCTTTCTTT
TRBJ2-7 TRBD1 TRBV7-2 . CASSSSGTGPYEQYF TGTGCCAGCAGCTCCTCCGGGACAGGTCCCTACGAGCAGTACTTC
TRBJ1-6 . TRBV5-6 . CASSLGSLYNSPLHF TGTGCCAGCAGCTTGGGGAGTCTTTATAATTCACCCCTCCACTTT
TRBJ2-1 . TRBV18 . CASSPAGRGSYNEQFF TGTGCCAGCTCACCAGCAGGACGCGGCTCCTACAATGAGCAGTTCTTC
TRBJ1-2 . TRBV6-2/TRBV6-3 . CASSPPEQRIYGYTF TGTGCCAGCAGTCCCCCCGAACAGAGAATCTATGGCTACACCTTC
TRBJ2-1 . TRBV6-2/TRBV6-3 . CASSYPQGQGNEQFF TGTGCCAGCAGTTACCCGCAGGGACAAGGCAATGAGCAGTTCTTC
TRBJ2-3 . TRBV12-5 . CASGLALGDTQYF TGTGCTAGTGGTTTAGCACTAGGAGATACGCAGTATTTT
TRBJ2-7 . TRBV5-1 once CASSLATGMYEQYF TGCGCCAGCAGCTTGGCCACAGGGATGTACGAGCAGTACTTC
TRBJ2-2 . TRBV11-2 once CASSLGRLAGGELFF TGTGCCAGCAGCTTAGGTCGGCTAGCAGGTGGGGAGCTGTTTTTT
TRBJ2-1 TRBD2 TRBV27 . CASSLSSTSGVREHEQFF TGTGCCAGCAGTTTATCATCAACTAGCGGGGTGAGAGAGCATGAGCAGTTCTTC
TRBJ1-5 TRBD1 TRBV6-2/TRBV6-3 . CASSPQGARQPQHF TGTGCCAGCAGTCCACAGGGGGCCCGACAGCCCCAGCATTTT
TRBJ1-5 TRBD1 TRBV5-1 . CASSWQGDQPQHF TGCGCCAGCAGCTGGCAGGGGGATCAGCCCCAGCATTTT
TRBJ2-5 . TRBV24-1 . CATSDTGGSQETQYF TGTGCCACCAGTGATACTGGGGGAAGTCAGGAGACCCAGTACTTC
TRBJ2-1 TRBD2 TRBV18 . CASSPGQSGRQNNEQFF TGTGCCAGCTCACCTGGCCAGAGCGGGAGGCAGAACAATGAGCAGTTCTTC
TRBJ1-3 TRBD1 TRBV30 . CAWSHDRGDTIYF TGTGCCTGGAGCCATGACAGGGGGGACACCATATATTTT
TRBJ2-3 . TRBV4-2 . CASSQDGGQSTDTQYF TGTGCCAGCAGCCAAGATGGGGGCCAGAGCACAGATACGCAGTATTTT
TRBJ2-7 TRBD1 TRBV30 . CAWSLWTGMYEQYF TGTGCCTGGAGCCTCTGGACAGGGATGTACGAGCAGTACTTC
TRBJ2-3 TRBD2 TRBV5-4 . CASSLAGLAGVYGQYF TGTGCCAGCAGCTTGGCCGGCCTAGCGGGAGTCTACGGGCAGTATTTT
TRBJ1-2 . TRBV30 . CAWRPGVGYTF TGTGCCTGGAGGCCAGGGGTGGGCTACACCTTC
TRBJ1-2 TRBD1 TRBV5-1 once CATQMGTGGTYGYTF TGCGCCACTCAGATGGGGACAGGAGGGACCTATGGCTACACCTTC
TRBJ2-3 . TRBV5-4 . CASSLTPANTDTQYF TGTGCCAGCAGCTTGACGCCAGCTAACACAGATACGCAGTATTTT
TRBJ1-4 TRBD1 TRBV9 . CASSVFWGQNEKLFF TGTGCCAGCAGCGTATTCTGGGGACAGAATGAAAAACTGTTTTTT
TRBJ2-7 TRBD2 TRBV30 few CAWSPGLATIRQYF TGTGCCTGGAGCCCGGGACTAGCGACTATTCGGCAGTACTTC
TRBJ1-2 . TRBV5-1 . CASSLRDHRDYGYTF TGCGCCAGCAGCCTACGCGACCACAGGGACTATGGCTACACCTTC
TRBJ2-3 . TRBV18 . CASSPGRTDTQYF TGTGCCAGCTCACCGGGCCGCACAGATACGCAGTATTTT
TRBJ2-5 TRBD2 TRBV7-2 once CASSTGGYQETQYF TGTGCCAGCAGCACCGGGGGGTACCAAGAGACCCAGTACTTC
TRBJ2-3 . TRBV18 . CASSPYETGERDTQYF TGTGCCAGCTCACCATACGAGACAGGAGAGAGAGATACGCAGTATTTT
TRBJ2-1 TRBD2 TRBV15 . CATSSGLAGRSYNEQFF TGTGCCACCAGCAGCGGGCTAGCGGGGAGGTCCTACAATGAGCAGTTCTTC
TRBJ2-3 TRBD2 TRBV4-2 . CASSQGTSGDTQYF TGTGCCAGCAGCCAAGGGACTAGCGGAGATACGCAGTATTTT
TRBJ2-7 TRBD2 TRBV18 . CASSPQGTSGMYSYEQYF TGTGCCAGCTCACCACAAGGGACTAGCGGGATGTATTCCTACGAGCAGTACTTC
TRBJ2-5 TRBD2 TRBV24-1 . CATSGSTSGQETQYF TGTGCCACCAGTGGGTCGACTAGCGGCCAAGAGACCCAGTACTTC
TRBJ2-5 . TRBV30 . CAWSRIGGTGGTQYF TGTGCCTGGAGTCGGATTGGGGGGACCGGGGGGACCCAGTACTTC
TRBJ2-3 TRBD1 TRBV2 . CASTTGGLSTDTQYF TGTGCCAGCACCACAGGGGGCCTAAGTACAGATACGCAGTATTTT
TRBJ1-5 TRBD1 TRBV5-6 . CASSPGTGVQPQHF TGTGCCAGCAGCCCGGGGACAGGGGTGCAGCCCCAGCATTTT
TRBJ2-3 . TRBV5-1 . CASSPRGADTQYF TGCGCCAGCAGCCCTCGTGGGGCAGATACGCAGTATTTT
TRBJ2-1 TRBD2 TRBV19 . CASSILASGNEQFF TGTGCCAGTAGTATCCTGGCTAGCGGTAATGAGCAGTTCTTC
TRBJ1-2 . TRBV10-3 . CAISESSGMGYGYTF TGTGCCATCAGTGAGTCGTCGGGGATGGGCTATGGCTACACCTTC
TRBJ1-1 . TRBV6-2/TRBV6-3 . CASSYRPTTEAFF TGTGCCAGCAGTTATAGGCCGACGACTGAAGCTTTCTTT